This T cell receptor beta chain was identified in a study of blood T cell repertoires in COVID-19. Sequenced by immunoSEQ multiplex PCR; TCRdb stores in-frame clones only, minus some. Of over 250,000 clones in the sample, 87% are singletons; the top ten hold approximately 9%. This CDR3 has 15 residues. Per the germline V gene, CDR1 is SGHTS and CDR2 is YDEGEE. The trim removed 2 bases at V and 0 bases at J, leaving 5 bases unmatched. This clone was seen a few times. Enrolled through a virtual design, the participants were between 18 and 89 years of age and came from some 26 US areas. Researchers sorted participants into cohorts using their self-reported clinical history.

The chain is built from TRBV5-8 and TRBJ2-7, with TRBD1 identical over 7 bases. This clonotype was obtained from a young woman who had recovered from COVID-19. The material sequenced was PBMCs or T cells enriched from blood (not recorded which). CDR3 loop: CASSFSGTASYEQYF. The DNA of the CDR3 is TGTGCCAGCAGCTTCAGTGGGACAGCCTCCTACGAGCAGTACTTC.